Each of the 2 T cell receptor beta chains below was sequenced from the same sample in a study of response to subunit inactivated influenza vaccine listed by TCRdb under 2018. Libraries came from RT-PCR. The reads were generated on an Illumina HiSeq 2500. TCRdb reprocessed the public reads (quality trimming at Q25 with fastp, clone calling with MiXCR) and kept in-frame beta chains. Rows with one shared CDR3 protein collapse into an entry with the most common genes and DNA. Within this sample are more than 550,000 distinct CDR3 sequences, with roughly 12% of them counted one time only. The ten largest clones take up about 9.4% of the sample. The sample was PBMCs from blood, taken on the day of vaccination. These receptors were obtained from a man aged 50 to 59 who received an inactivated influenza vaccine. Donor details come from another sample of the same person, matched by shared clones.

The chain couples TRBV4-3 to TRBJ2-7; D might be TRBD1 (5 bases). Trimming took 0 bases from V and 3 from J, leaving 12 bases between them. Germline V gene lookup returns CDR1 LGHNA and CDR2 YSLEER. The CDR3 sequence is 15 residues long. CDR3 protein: CASSQDYDSHYEQYF. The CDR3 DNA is TGCGCCAGCAGCCAAGATTATGACAGCCACTACGAGCAGTACTTC.

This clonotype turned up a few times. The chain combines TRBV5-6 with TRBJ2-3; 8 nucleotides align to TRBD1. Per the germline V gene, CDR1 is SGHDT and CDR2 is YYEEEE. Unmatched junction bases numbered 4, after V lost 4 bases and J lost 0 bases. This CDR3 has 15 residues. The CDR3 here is CASSPGGFSTDTQYF. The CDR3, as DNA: TGTGCCAGCAGCCCAGGGGGCTTTAGCACAGATACGCAGTATTTT.